This T cell receptor beta chain comes out of a study of cytomegalovirus exposure and HLA in healthy donors. Findings of the study overall: TCR beta sequences reportedly predicted most subjects' HLA-A and HLA-B alleles accurately. As a later analysis showed, a missense DCLRE1C variant was linked to trimming of TCR beta V- and J-genes. According to an earlier analysis, most TCR beta V segments yielded productive rearrangements about 87% or about 30% of the time.

Amplification used 60 Vbeta primers and 13 Jbeta primers. TCRdb's copy holds only in-frame clones and misses some; the assay was immunoSEQ multiplex PCR. The sample includes roughly 93,000 clones, around four fifths of them seen just once. On this clone: The antigen remains undetermined.

The sequenced material came from PBMCs. The clonotype comes from a young man in good health and CMV-seronegative.

The CDR3 DNA reads TGTGCCAGCAGTTCTCCCCTTGGCGGGAACACTGAAGCTTTCTTT. Its translation is CASSSPLGGNTEAFF. This chain links TRBV28 with TRBJ1-1; no firm D call. The CDR3 has 15 residues. The V end lost 4 bases, the J end lost 1 base, and 13 bases lay between the germline ends. CDR1 MDHEN and CDR2 SYDVKM come from the germline V gene.